This T cell receptor beta chain was captured in a study of cytomegalovirus exposure and HLA in healthy donors. Study summary: Assignment to the Caucasian-associated ancestry cluster applied to more than 75% of the approximately 360 genotyped donors.

Germline lookup yields CDR1 MNHNS and CDR2 SASEGT. V lost 7 bases, J lost 9 bases, and 6 bases stayed unmatched. This CDR3 is built from 13 residues. PCR involved 60 Vbeta and 13 Jbeta primers. Produced via immunoSEQ multiplex PCR; TCRdb's table is partial and in-frame only. The repertoire consists of approximately 180,000 clones, with more than 65% occurring once and the leading ten covering 1.5% to 2%. In the case of this clone: No antigen is known for it.

Study outcomes and limitations: Analyses of presence and absence presupposed an approximately uniform sequencing depth across donors. A link between a missense DCLRE1C variant and TCR beta V- and J-gene trimming emerged from a later analysis.

This clonotype was sampled from a woman aged 25 to 39 in good health and CMV-seronegative. The specimen was PBMCs. The V and J genes are TRBV6-1 and TRBJ1-6; 7 bases agree with TRBD1. The CDR3 here is CASKEGAGSPLHF. DNA of the CDR3: TGTGCCAGCAAGGAGGGGGCAGGTTCACCCCTCCACTTT.